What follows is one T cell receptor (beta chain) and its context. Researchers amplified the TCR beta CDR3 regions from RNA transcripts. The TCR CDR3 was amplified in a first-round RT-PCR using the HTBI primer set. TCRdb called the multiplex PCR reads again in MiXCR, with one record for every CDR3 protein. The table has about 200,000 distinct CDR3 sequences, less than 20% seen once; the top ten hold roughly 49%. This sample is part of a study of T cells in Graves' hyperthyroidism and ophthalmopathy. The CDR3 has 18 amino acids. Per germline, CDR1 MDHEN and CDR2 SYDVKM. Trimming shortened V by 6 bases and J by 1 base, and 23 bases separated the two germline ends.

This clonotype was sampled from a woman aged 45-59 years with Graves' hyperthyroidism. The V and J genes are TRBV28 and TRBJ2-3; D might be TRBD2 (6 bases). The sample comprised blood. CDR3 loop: CASSLAGEAGGGTDTQYF. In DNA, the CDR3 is TGTGCCAGCAGCTTAGCTGGGGAAGCGGGTGGGGGCACAGATACGCAGTATTTT.